Following are 9 T cell receptor beta chains from one sample sequenced in a study of blood T cell repertoires in COVID-19. Method: immunoSEQ multiplex PCR; TCRdb's copy keeps in-frame clones and lacks some. The table lists 430,000 or so clones, 88% of them singletons, with approximately 1.8% in the top ten. The sample taken for sequencing was PBMCs or T cells enriched from blood (not recorded which). Every receptor here comes from a woman between 40 and 55 years old who had recovered from COVID-19.

This chain joins TRBV11-2 and TRBJ1-2; 10 nucleotides align to TRBD1. CDR3 size: 18 residues. Germline-derived CDR1 and CDR2 are SGHAT and FQNNGV. J was trimmed by 0 bases and V by 4 bases; bases with no gene match: 11. CDR3: CASSSPGQGRLTNYGYTF. DNA of the CDR3: TGTGCCAGCAGCTCCCCGGGACAGGGGCGCTTAACTAACTATGGCTACACCTTC.

The chain uses TRBV24-1 and TRBJ1-1; D perhaps matches TRBD1 (5 bases). The V end lost 2 bases, the J end lost 4 bases, and 7 bases lay between the germline ends. CDR1 KGHDR and CDR2 SFDVKD come from the germline V gene. The CDR3 runs to 13 residues. The CDR3, as DNA: TGTGCCACCAGTGATTGGGGGGTCACTGAAGCTTTCTTT. It specifies CATSDWGVTEAFF.

V gene TRBV27 combines with J gene TRBJ1-1; D is undetermined. The V and J ends lost 6 bases and 4 bases respectively, with 18 bases between them. Germline CDR1 MNHEY, CDR2 SMNVEV (reference sequence). This CDR3 region has 15 residues. CDR3 nucleotide sequence: TGTGCCAGCAGCCGAAGGGAGGTTTTCGGCACTGAAGCTTTCTTT. Translation gives CASSRREVFGTEAFF.

This chain connects TRBV12-5 to TRBJ2-7; possibly TRBD1 for D (6 bases). The V end was cut by 5 bases, the J end by 9 bases, with 14 bases between. The CDR3 runs to 12 residues. Germline lookup yields CDR1 LGHNT and CDR2 FRNRAP. CDR3 loop: CASGTTGSGQYF. In DNA, the CDR3 is TGTGCTAGTGGTACCACAGGGTCTGGGCAGTACTTC.

The sample holds one count of this clone. The rearrangement joins TRBV30 to TRBJ1-1; 8 nucleotides line up with TRBD1. Trimming at V came to 2 bases and at J to 3 bases, leaving 5 bases not matched to a gene. CDR1 and CDR2 (germline): GTSNPN, SVGIG (reference sequence). The CDR3 is made up of 14 amino acids. The chain's CDR3 is CAWSSDRGYTEAFF. In nucleotides, the CDR3 is TGTGCCTGGAGTAGTGACAGGGGCTACACTGAAGCTTTCTTT.

This chain links TRBV19 with TRBJ1-2; D is uncertain. Germline V gene data show CDR1 as LNHDA and CDR2 as SQIVND (reference sequence). The CDR3 is 19 residues long. V was shortened by 4 bases and J by 1 base, with 25 bases between the two germline ends. The chain's CDR3 is CASSKMVFGSELINYGYTF. As DNA, the CDR3 is TGTGCCAGTAGTAAGATGGTCTTCGGGTCCGAGTTGATTAACTATGGCTACACCTTC. The whole variable domain, remainder taken from reference TRBV19 and TRBJ1-2, is DGGITQSPKYLFRKEGQNVTLSCEQNLNHDAMYWYRQDPGQGLRLIYYSQIVNDFQKGDIAEGYSVSREKKESFPLTVTSAQKNPTAFYLCASSKMVFGSELINYGYTFGSGTRLTVV.

The chain has TRBV19 and TRBJ2-2; no definite D call. The CDR3 runs 12 residues. The ends were cut back, 5 bases at V and 3 bases at J, with 4 bases in the middle. Germline values: CDR1 LNHDA, CDR2 SQIVND (reference sequence). Written as DNA, the CDR3 is TGTGCCAGTAGTTCGTACACCGGGGAGCTGTTTTTT. Its protein product is CASSSYTGELFF.

The J gene is TRBJ2-5, the V gene TRBV10-1; D is unresolved. The CDR3 length is 14 residues. V lost 3 bases and J lost 5, with 13 bases in between. Germline-derived CDR1 and CDR2 are WNHNN and SYGVQD (reference sequence). As DNA, the CDR3 is TGCGCCAGCAGTGACGGTATTAGTGTTGAGACCCAGTACTTC. This encodes CASSDGISVETQYF.

This clone was observed a handful of times. The chain links TRBV5-1 to TRBJ1-1; tentatively, D is TRBD1 (5 bases). The germline V and J ends were trimmed by 2 bases and 5 bases, with 13 bases remaining between them. Germline loops: CDR1 SGHRS, CDR2 YFSETQ. This CDR3 spans 14 amino acids. In DNA form, the CDR3 reads TGCGCCAGCAGCTTTAAGGGAGGGGAGACTGAAGCTTTCTTT. Its protein product is CASSFKGGETEAFF. The whole variable domain, filled in from reference TRBV5-1 and TRBJ1-1, reads KAGVTQTPRYLIKTRGQQVTLSCSPISGHRSVSWYQQTPGQGLQFLFEYFSETQRNKGNFPGRFSGRQFSNSRSEMNVSTLELGDSALYLCASSFKGGETEAFFGQGTRLTVV.